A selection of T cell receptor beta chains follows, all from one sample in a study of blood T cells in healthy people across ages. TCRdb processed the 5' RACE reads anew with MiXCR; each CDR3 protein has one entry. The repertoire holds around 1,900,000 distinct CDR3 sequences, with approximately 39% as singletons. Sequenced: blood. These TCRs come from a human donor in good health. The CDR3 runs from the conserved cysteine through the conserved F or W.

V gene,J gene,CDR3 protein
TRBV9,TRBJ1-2,CASSPGASRTYGYTF
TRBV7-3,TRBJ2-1,CASSSSGGNEQFF
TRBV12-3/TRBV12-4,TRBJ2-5,CASTQDGQETQYF
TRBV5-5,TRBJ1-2,CASSPGAAGANYGYTF
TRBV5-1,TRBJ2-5,CASSLDGISAQYF
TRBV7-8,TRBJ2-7,CASSPTGRASSYEQYF
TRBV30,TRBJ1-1,CAWSSGTGGYEAFF
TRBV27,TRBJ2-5,CASSFLAGGDEETQYF
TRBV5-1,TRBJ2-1,CASGPFGGDGSYNEQFF
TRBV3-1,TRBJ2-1,CASSHWDRSSNEQFF
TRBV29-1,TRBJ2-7,CSVVGTGLGEQYF